These 20 T cell receptor beta chains share one sample of origin, sequenced in a study of beta chain features in type 1 diabetes. For these receptors, no antigen is known. The study reverse transcribed the entire isolated RNA, so it sequenced expressed TCRB transcripts. Here immunoSEQ multiplex PCR was the method, and the copy in TCRdb shows in-frame clones only, minus some. The sample has 20,000 to 25,000 clones, over 65% seen once. Study findings and constraints: Type 1 diabetes patients had moderately but significantly shorter TCRB CDR3s in all four CD4+ subsets.

What was sequenced was stem cell memory CD4+ T cells from blood. These receptors came from a woman between 40 and 50 years old with type 1 diabetes.

This rearrangement joins TRBV11-3 to TRBJ2-7; 14 bases align to TRBD2. V dropped 5 bases and J dropped 6; count of bases not matched to a gene: 9. The CDR3 is 16 amino acids. Germline-derived CDR1 and CDR2 are SGHNT and YENEEA. The CDR3 loop reads CASSREPGLAGVEQYF. CDR3 sequence (DNA): TGTGCCAGCAGCCGCGAGCCGGGACTAGCGGGAGTCGAGCAGTACTTC.

CDR3 in DNA: TGTGCCAGCAGTTTTACAGGGTCCGTCGAGCAGTTCTTC. The encoded protein is CASSFTGSVEQFF. This rearrangement joins TRBV11-1 to TRBJ2-1; TRBD1 might be the D (6 bases). V lost 6 bases and J 10 bases, leaving 16 bases between the germline ends. The CDR3 has 13 amino acids. The germline gives CDR1 SGHAT, CDR2 FQDESV (reference sequence).

This clone showed up just a few times. The chain links TRBV28 to TRBJ2-5; D possibly corresponds to TRBD1 (6 bases). Per germline, CDR1 MDHEN and CDR2 SYDVKM. The germline V and J ends were trimmed by 2 bases and 5 bases, with 15 bases remaining between them. The CDR3 is 15 residues long. The CDR3 reads CASSLPGATGETQYF. The CDR3 DNA follows: TGTGCCAGCAGTTTACCAGGGGCTACGGGGGAGACCCAGTACTTC.

This chain connects TRBV12-5 to TRBJ2-1; D might be TRBD1 (6 bases). CDR3 size: 12 residues. CDR1 and CDR2 (germline): LGHNT, FRNRAP. The germline V and J ends were trimmed by 6 bases and 5 bases, with 8 bases remaining between them. In DNA, the CDR3 is TGTGCTAGTGGCAGGACAGACAATGAGCAGTTCTTC. It specifies CASGRTDNEQFF.

This sequence joins TRBV18 and TRBJ1-3, with D perhaps TRBD1 (5 bases). The V gene's germline CDR1 is KGHSH and CDR2 LQKENI. The V and J ends lost 3 bases and 0 bases respectively, with 6 bases between them. The CDR3 totals 14 residues. CDR3 nucleotides: TGTGCCAGCTCACCGGACATCTCTGGAAACACCATATATTTT. Amino acid sequence: CASSPDISGNTIYF.

This clone was seen a handful of times. This rearrangement joins TRBV7-3 to TRBJ2-2; D gene ambiguous. Germline V CDR1 and CDR2: SGHTA, FQGTGA. The CDR3 length is 16 residues. Trimming took 5 bases from V and 3 from J, leaving 16 bases between them. For the CDR3, the DNA is TGTGCCAGCAGCCAAAACGGCCCTGGAGACACCGGGGAGCTGTTTTTT. Translated, it gives CASSQNGPGDTGELFF.

The J gene is TRBJ2-7, the V gene TRBV29-1, with a possible D match to TRBD1 (6 bases). Germline V gene lookup returns CDR1 SQVTM and CDR2 ANQGSEA. The ends were cut back, 0 bases at V and 0 bases at J, with 12 bases in the middle. The CDR3 extends over 15 amino acids. The CDR3 sequence is CSVEEFQGNSYEQYF. The CDR3 DNA sequence: TGCAGCGTTGAAGAATTTCAGGGGAACTCCTACGAGCAGTACTTC.

V is TRBV7-9 and J is TRBJ2-2; a weak D match, TRBD1 (5 bases). Trimming shortened V by 0 bases and J by 0 bases, and 5 bases separated the two germline ends. Germline V gene data show CDR1 as SEHNR and CDR2 as FQNEAQ (reference sequence). The CDR3 length is 15 residues. The DNA for the CDR3 is TGTGCCAGCAGCTTAGCAGGGGCGAACACCGGGGAGCTGTTTTTT. As protein: CASSLAGANTGELFF.

This clone showed up just a few times. The chain carries TRBV25-1 and TRBJ2-5; perhaps TRBD2 as D (5 bases). Germline V lookup: CDR1 MGHDK, CDR2 SYGVNS. The CDR3 runs to 14 residues. The germline V and J ends were trimmed by 1 base and 4 bases, with 10 bases remaining between them. CDR3 bases: TGTGCCAGCAGTGAATCCAGCGGAGCAGAGACCCAGTACTTC. It specifies CASSESSGAETQYF.

J is TRBJ1-1 and V is TRBV5-4; tentative D call: TRBD1 (6 bases). This CDR3 contains 14 residues. V lost 5 bases, J lost 1 base, and 12 bases lay in between. Germline V gene data show CDR1 as SGHNT and CDR2 as YYREEE (reference sequence). The CDR3 here is CASSYGQSNTEAFF. CDR3 DNA: TGTGCCAGCAGTTACGGACAGTCGAACACTGAAGCTTTCTTT.

The chain links TRBV6-5 to TRBJ2-1; tentatively, D is TRBD2 (5 bases). This CDR3 spans 15 amino acids. V was shortened by 0 bases and J by 4 bases, with 10 bases between the two germline ends. Germline values: CDR1 MNHEY, CDR2 SVGAGI. CDR3 region: CASSYSTGIYNEQFF. The CDR3 nucleotides read TGTGCCAGCAGTTACTCCACGGGGATTTACAATGAGCAGTTCTTC.

The J gene is TRBJ2-2, the V gene TRBV9; D is undetermined. Trimming took 4 bases from V and 6 from J, leaving 13 bases between them. The CDR3 loop spans 14 amino acids. CDR1 and CDR2 (germline): SGDLS, YYNGEE. CDR3 nucleotides: TGTGCCAGCAGCTTGCGTTCCTCGGCCGGGGAGCTGTTTTTT. Encoded protein: CASSLRSSAGELFF.

Only one count was recorded for this clone. The genes are TRBV4-3 and TRBJ1-1; D gene ambiguous. Deletions cut 3 bases from V and 5 bases from J, with 10 bases between. The CDR3 has 13 amino acids. Looked up from germline, CDR1 is LGHNA and CDR2 is YSLEER. The CDR3 DNA is TGCGCCAGCAGCCAGCCGGGAGGGACTGAAGCTTTCTTT. This codes for CASSQPGGTEAFF.

Only a few counts were recorded for this clone. This chain connects TRBV6-6 to TRBJ1-5, with a tentative D call TRBD1 (5 bases). CDR3 size: 16 residues. Trimming took 0 bases from V and 2 from J, leaving 11 bases between them. Germline V gene data show CDR1 as MNHNY and CDR2 as SVGAGI (reference sequence). The CDR3 nucleotides read TGTGCCAGCAGTTACTCGTACGGGGGAGGCAATCAGCCCCAGCATTTT. This gives the protein CASSYSYGGGNQPQHF.

This clone was counted only a few times. V and J are TRBV5-4 and TRBJ2-2, with 8 positions matching TRBD2. Germline CDR1 and CDR2: SGHNT and YYREEE (reference sequence). Trimming took 1 base from V and 3 from J; bases not matched to a gene: 5. The CDR3 sequence is 16 residues long. CDR3: CASSLPGGLHTGELFF. CDR3 DNA sequence: TGTGCCAGCAGCTTGCCGGGGGGGCTGCACACCGGGGAGCTGTTTTTT.

The rearrangement links TRBV18 to TRBJ2-7; TRBD1 matches at 11 bases. V dropped 3 bases and J dropped 3; count of bases not matched to a gene: 7. CDR1 KGHSH and CDR2 LQKENI come from the germline V gene. This CDR3 has 16 residues. DNA of the CDR3: TGTGCCAGCTCACCCCCTTTGGGGACAGGGGGCTACGAGCAGTACTTC. Protein: CASSPPLGTGGYEQYF. Full variable domain (missing parts from reference TRBV18 and TRBJ2-7): NAGVMQNPRHLVRRRGQEARLRCSPMKGHSHVYWYRQLPEEGLKFMVYLQKENIIDESGMPKERFSAEFPKEGPSILRIQQVVRGDSAAYFCASSPPLGTGGYEQYFGPGTRLTVT.

This clone was counted once. The chain carries TRBV7-6 and TRBJ2-3; perhaps TRBD2 as D (5 bases). Germline values: CDR1 SGHVS, CDR2 FNYEAQ. V dropped 2 bases and J dropped 0 bases, with 18 bases sitting between them. CDR3 size: 18 residues. The CDR3 nucleotides are TGTGCCAGCAGCTTACGGTCCAGAGGGCTTCCTAGCACAGATACGCAGTATTTT. This translates into CASSLRSRGLPSTDTQYF.

The genes are TRBV28 and TRBJ1-1; 10 bases map to TRBD1. This CDR3 has 17 amino acids. Germline CDR1 reads MDHEN; CDR2 reads SYDVKM. J lost 3 bases, V lost 5 bases, and 12 bases had no gene match. Here the CDR3 DNA reads TGTGCCAGCAGTCCATACCGGGACAGGGGTTTTTACACTGAAGCTTTCTTT. Amino acid sequence: CASSPYRDRGFYTEAFF.

The chain uses TRBV5-4 and TRBJ2-1; perhaps TRBD2 as D (5 bases). V was pared by 4 bases and J by 7 bases, with 18 bases between. CDR1 and CDR2 from the germline V gene are SGHNT and YYREEE (reference sequence). CDR3 length: 15 amino acids. CDR3 in amino acids: CASSAKRSWTNEQFF. CDR3 bases: TGTGCCAGCAGCGCCAAGCGGAGCTGGACGAATGAGCAGTTCTTC. The variable domain in full, with the rest retrieved from reference TRBV5-4 and TRBJ2-1, is ETGVTQSPTHLIKTRGQQVTLRCSSQSGHNTVSWYQQALGQGPQFIFQYYREEENGRGNFPPRFSGLQFPNYSSELNVNALELDDSALYLCASSAKRSWTNEQFFGPGTRLTVL.

The chain employs TRBV18 and TRBJ1-2; the match to TRBD1 covers 8 bases. Germline V lookup: CDR1 KGHSH, CDR2 LQKENI. The V and J ends lost 3 bases and 0 bases, in that order; junction bases with no gene match: 18. The length of the CDR3 is 20 residues. The CDR3 is CASSPPGTGNGYIPNYGYTF. The CDR3 bases are TGTGCCAGCTCACCCCCCGGGACAGGCAATGGGTACATCCCTAACTATGGCTACACCTTC. The full variable domain, with the rest looked up from reference TRBV18 and TRBJ1-2, is NAGVMQNPRHLVRRRGQEARLRCSPMKGHSHVYWYRQLPEEGLKFMVYLQKENIIDESGMPKERFSAEFPKEGPSILRIQQVVRGDSAAYFCASSPPGTGNGYIPNYGYTFGSGTRLTVV.